This T cell receptor (beta chain) was found in a study of blood T cell repertoires in COVID-19. In the study overall: The recovered donors of Cohort 3 showed two negative PCRs, clearance, or symptom resolution. T cells, B-cell-depleted T cells, or PBMCs supplied cDNA or gDNA.

In the study's own analysis: Reference gene primer amplification gave estimated nucleated cell counts. Clones were read by immunoSEQ multiplex PCR, and TCRdb kept only the in-frame ones, dropping some. V and J calls and clone size come straight from that table; D and trimming were deduced from the DNA. The table lists some 200,000 clones, around 86% of them singletons. Germline V gives CDR1 LNHNV, CDR2 YYDKDF (reference sequence). V gave up 1 base and J gave up 4 bases; unmatched junction bases: 7. This CDR3 contains 16 residues. This TCR was recovered from a man younger than 45 in a cohort exposed to, infected with or recovered from COVID-19 (not recorded which). The sample consisted of PBMCs or T cells enriched from blood (not recorded which). The rearrangement uses TRBV15 and TRBJ2-3; 8 bases match TRBD2. The CDR3 nucleotides are TGTGCCACCAGCAGAGCCGCGGGACTAGTAGCAGATACGCAGTATTTT. Translating gives CATSRAAGLVADTQYF.